The following is a TCR beta chain sequence with its context. The target antigen is unknown. The length of the CDR3 is 14 residues. V was shortened by 0 bases and J by 5 bases, with 12 bases between the two germline ends. CDR1 SGHRS and CDR2 YFSETQ come from the germline V gene. The data were obtained in a study of STAT3 mutations in large granular lymphocyte leukemia. Whole-study findings and limits: Every T-LGLL patient had at least one immunodominant TCRbeta clonotype.

The data were produced by immunoSEQ multiplex PCR, yet TCRdb's version contains in-frame clones alone and is incomplete. The sample records tens of thousands of clones, roughly 86% being singletons. The rearrangement links TRBV5-1 to TRBJ2-7; perhaps TRBD1 as D (5 bases). The sequence came from a man aged 55 to 70 with T-cell large granular lymphocyte leukemia. Some clones in this sample may be carry-over from other donors' samples. Sequenced sample: peripheral blood mononuclear cells. The CDR3 nucleotides read TGCGCCAGCAGCTTGGGTCAGGGAATGAACGAGCAGTACTTC. Amino acids: CASSLGQGMNEQYF.